These T cell receptor beta chains were read from a single sample in a study of blood T cells in healthy people across ages. TCRdb reanalysed the 5' RACE reads using MiXCR and keeps one entry per CDR3 protein. Among approximately 1,000,000 distinct CDR3 sequences, over 35% were seen once, and the ten largest hold 18%. The material sequenced was blood. Source of these receptors: a woman aged 55-69 years in good health. Both conserved end residues are part of each CDR3. The order of the fields is clone size, J gene, V gene, D gene, CDR3 DNA, CDR3 protein. The D gene is left open where the match is weak. Rows give clone size only sometimes, using once, few, many, or a class for an expanded clone.

NA,TRBJ1-6,TRBV3-1,NA,TGTGCCAGCAGCCAAGGACAGATCTATAATTCACCCCTCCACTTT,CASSQGQIYNSPLHF
NA,TRBJ2-7,TRBV20-1,TRBD1,TGCAGTGCCCCGTCGACAGGGGGCCCCTACGAGCAGTACTTC,CSAPSTGGPYEQYF
NA,TRBJ2-5,TRBV2,TRBD1,TGTGCCAGCAGTGAACGGGTCAGGGGGCTATCGGAGCAGTACTTC,CASSERVRGLSEQYF
few,TRBJ1-3,TRBV6-6,NA,TGTGCCAGCAGTAGAGGGCCCGGAAACACCATATATTTT,CASSRGPGNTIYF
NA,TRBJ2-1,TRBV21-1,NA,TGTGCCAGCCACAGGGGGCGGGGGACCTACAATGAGCAGTTCTTC,CASHRGRGTYNEQFF
few,TRBJ2-4,TRBV24-1,NA,TGTGCCACCATCAAGAGAGGGTCAGGGCCCAAAAACATTCAGTACTTC,CATIKRGSGPKNIQYF
few,TRBJ2-5,TRBV29-1,TRBD2,TGCAGCGTTAAACTAGCGGGAGAAGAGACCCAGTACTTC,CSVKLAGEETQYF
few,TRBJ2-5,TRBV10-3,NA,TGTGCCATCAGTGAGTCGAGAAGGGGGGAGACCCAGTACTTC,CAISESRRGETQYF
NA,TRBJ2-1,TRBV5-1,TRBD2,TGCGCCAGCAGCCTCAAGGCGGGACTAGCGGGAGGGTCTCCCAATGAGCAGTTCTTC,CASSLKAGLAGGSPNEQFF
few,TRBJ2-3,TRBV7-9,NA,TGTGCCAGCAGCTTAGCGGGGGCAGTCACAGATACGCAGTATTTT,CASSLAGAVTDTQYF
NA,TRBJ2-3,TRBV28,NA,TGTGCCAGCAGTTTGCAGGCTACCTACACAGATACGCAGTATTTT,CASSLQATYTDTQYF
NA,TRBJ1-2,TRBV20-1,NA,TGCAGTGCTAGTTTGACTACTACCTATGGCTACACCTTC,CSASLTTTYGYTF